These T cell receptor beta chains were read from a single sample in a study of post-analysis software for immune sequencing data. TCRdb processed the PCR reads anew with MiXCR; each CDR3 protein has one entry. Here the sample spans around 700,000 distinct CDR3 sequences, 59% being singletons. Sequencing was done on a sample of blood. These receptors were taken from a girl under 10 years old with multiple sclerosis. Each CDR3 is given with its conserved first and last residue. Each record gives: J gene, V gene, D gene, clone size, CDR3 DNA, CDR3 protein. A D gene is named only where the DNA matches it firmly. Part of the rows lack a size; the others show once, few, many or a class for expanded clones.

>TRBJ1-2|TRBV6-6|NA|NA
TGTGCCAGCAGTTACTCGATGGAGGGCTACACCTTC
CASSYSMEGYTF
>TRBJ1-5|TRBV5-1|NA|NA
TGCGCCAGCAGCTTGGTGGGCGAACCCGATCAGTCCCAGCATTTT
CASSLVGEPDQSQHF
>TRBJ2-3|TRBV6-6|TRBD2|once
TGTGCCAGCAGGCCGGGACTAGCGTTACCAGATACGCAGTATTTT
CASRPGLALPDTQYF
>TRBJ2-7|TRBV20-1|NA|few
TGCAGTGCTAGGGGCGGGATCGGCGAGCAGTACTTC
CSARGGIGEQYF
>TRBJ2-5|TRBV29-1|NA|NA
TGCAGCGTTGAAATTAGCTTCGGGACCCACCCCAGGGATGAGCAGTACTTC
CSVEISFGTHPRDEQYF
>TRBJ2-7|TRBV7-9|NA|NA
TGTGCCAGCAGCCCCCTCAAGGGAGCCTCCTACGAGCAGTACTTC
CASSPLKGASYEQYF
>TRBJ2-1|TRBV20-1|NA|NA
TGCAGTGCTAGAGACAGCAATGAGCAGTTCTTC
CSARDSNEQFF
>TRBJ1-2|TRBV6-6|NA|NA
TGTGCCAGCACGATAGAGAAAGGAGGGAAGAGGAATGGCTACACCTTC
CASTIEKGGKRNGYTF
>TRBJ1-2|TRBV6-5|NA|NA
TGTGCCAGCAGCCGATCCGGCAGGGGACGCTCCTATGGCTACACCTTC
CASSRSGRGRSYGYTF
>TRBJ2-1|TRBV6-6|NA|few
TGTGCCAGCACGGGCTGGAGCAATGAGCAGTTCTTC
CASTGWSNEQFF
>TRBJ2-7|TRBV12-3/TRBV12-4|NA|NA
TGTGCCAGCAGTTTAGTAAGCCCGGCTTCCCCCACTTACGAGCAGTACTTC
CASSLVSPASPTYEQYF
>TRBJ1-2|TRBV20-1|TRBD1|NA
TGCAGTGCTCGTGAGGGGGCCTATGGCTACACCTTC
CSAREGAYGYTF
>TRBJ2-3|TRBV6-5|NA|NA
TGTGCCAGCAGTCACCGTCCGGTGGCTCGCACAGATACGCAGTATTTT
CASSHRPVARTDTQYF
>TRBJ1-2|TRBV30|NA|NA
TGTGCCTGGAGTTCACGACAGCTTGGCTATGGCTACACCTTC
CAWSSRQLGYGYTF
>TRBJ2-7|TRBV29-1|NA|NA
TGCAGCGCGGCCCCAGCACCGGGCGTCTCCTACAATGAGCAGTACTTC
CSAAPAPGVSYNEQYF
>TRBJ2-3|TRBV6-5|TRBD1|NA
TGTGCCAGCGGGAGACAGGGGATCACAGATACGCAGTATTTT
CASGRQGITDTQYF